The clone carrying this T cell receptor beta chain showed up many times. Its specificity is unknown. This sample is part of a study of identical twins. The CDR3 covers 13 residues. After removal of 6 bases from V and 2 bases from J, the junction contained 4 bases not matched to a gene. TCRdb used MiXCR to reprocess the 5' RACE reads, holding one entry per CDR3 protein. The sample has fewer than 250,000 distinct CDR3 sequences; around 6.8% are singletons. The study, taken as a whole, reports: Invariant populations such as MAIT and iNKT cells could partly muddle zero-insertion analyses. These conclusions were based on statistical analysis (cross-sectional, not following the same donors).

These data also formed part of another study, on yellow fever vaccine responses in identical twins. This second study says: It has been reported that, in twins, the vaccine T cell response seemed partly convergent and partly personalized.

This clonotype originated in a woman aged 18-30 years in good health. The V gene is TRBV12-3 or TRBV12-4, the J gene TRBJ2-7; 7 bases match TRBD2. The sequenced sample was memory (CD45RO+) T cells sorted from blood. CDR3 DNA sequence: TGTGCCAGCAGCGGACTAGACCCCTACGAGCAGTACTTC. Amino acid sequence: CASSGLDPYEQYF.